The entry below gives a single T cell receptor beta chain sequence along with its context. This may be a read error, as it is one base from a much larger clone. The CDR3 totals 14 residues. V dropped 4 bases and J dropped 8; count of bases not matched to a gene: 5. Germline V gene sequence: CDR1 SGHRS, CDR2 YFSETQ. TCRdb reprocessed the RT-PCR reads via MiXCR and lists one record per CDR3 protein. The table has about 680,000 distinct CDR3 sequences, approximately 15% seen once. This rearrangement joins TRBV5-1 to TRBJ2-1, with 11 nucleotides matching TRBD1. The sample taken for sequencing was memory CD4+ T cells from blood. This sequence was found in a female donor in good health, serving as a healthy control. The CDR3 DNA is TGCGCCAGCAGCCAGGGACAGGGGGGCGATGAGCAGTTCTTC. Residues: CASSQGQGGDEQFF.